A single T cell receptor beta chain is shown here with its context. Its antigen is unidentified. Assay: immunoSEQ multiplex PCR; the TCRdb copy retains only in-frame clones and omits some. The listing records over 130,000 clones. V shed 6 bases and J 0 bases; nucleotides not matched to a gene: 3. This CDR3 contains 13 residues. The germline CDR1 and CDR2 sequences are SGHRS and YFSETQ. The record originates from a study of T cell responses to AZD1222 COVID-19 vaccine. Study-level results: Spike regions recognized by vaccine-associated CD4 TCRs spanned the protein, led by 160-218 and 743-854. Among those given AZD1222, only 6 or 7 were seropositive at baseline. Compared with day 0, the breadth and depth of the Spike-specific TCR repertoire rose significantly after two doses of AZD1222. Most donors were white British and more were female, and clonal diversity was possibly underestimated.

V and J are TRBV5-1 and TRBJ2-7, with 7 bases matching TRBD2. This sequence was found in an adult in good health. The material sequenced was peripheral blood. CDR3 bases: TGCGCCAGCACTAGCGGCAGCTCCTACGAGCAGTACTTC. It yields the protein CASTSGSSYEQYF.